Described below is a single TCR beta chain sequence and its context. The sample comes from a study of blood T cell repertoires in COVID-19. Germline V CDR1 and CDR2: LNHDA, SQIVND (reference sequence). V gave up 7 bases and J gave up 0 bases, with 11 bases separating them. This CDR3 is 14 amino acids long. Profiled with immunoSEQ multiplex PCR; TCRdb holds only in-frame clones, not every one. The data contain roughly 87,000 clones, 70% to 90% of them singletons. This chain connects TRBV19 to TRBJ2-3, with D perhaps TRBD2 (6 bases). The sequenced sample consisted of peripheral blood. This receptor was taken from a man aged 40-50 years with acute or convalescent COVID-19. This CDR3 is CASIGGWSTDTQYF. As DNA, the CDR3 is TGTGCCAGTATCGGGGGTTGGAGCACAGATACGCAGTATTTT.